This T cell receptor beta chain was retrieved from a study of blood T cell repertoires in COVID-19. Here immunoSEQ multiplex PCR was the method, and the copy in TCRdb shows in-frame clones only, minus some. The data hold about 340,000 clones, with 80% to 90% observed a single time. V lost 6 bases, J lost 9 bases, and 18 bases lay in between. Germline V CDR1 and CDR2: MNHEY, SVGAGI. The CDR3 is 15 residues long. Living in under 30 US areas, the participants were between roughly 18 and 89 years of age. The sequenced material came from PBMCs or T cells enriched from blood (not recorded which). This TCR was sampled from a woman aged 35 to 49 with acute COVID-19. V and J are TRBV6-5 and TRBJ1-6, with D perhaps matching TRBD1 (6 bases). This CDR3 is CASSSQQGRGSPLHF. The CDR3, as DNA: TGTGCCAGCAGCTCCCAACAGGGTAGAGGTTCACCCCTCCACTTT.